This T cell receptor beta chain was captured by sequencing in a study of T cell repertoires and HLA-DP antigens. Study information: Transduced HeLa cells presented HLA-DP to CD4+ T cells. Two male donors and one female donor spanned ages 18-to-29 through 60-to-69.

The CDR3 covers 18 residues. Germline-derived CDR1 and CDR2 are SGHTA and FQGNSA. With 1 base removed from V and 5 bases from J, the gap between germline ends came to 18 bases. As to this clone: The antigen is undetermined.

Primers targeted 54 TRBV and 13 TRBJ segments. Profiling relied on immunoSEQ multiplex PCR, and the TCRdb table lists in-frame clones only, not all of them. Among some 89,000 clones listed, roughly nine tenths were seen once. Untouched CD4+ T cells were bead-isolated from PBMC at about 97.7% purity. Sequencing was carried out using CD4+ T cells from PBMCs. This sequence joins TRBV7-2 and TRBJ1-6; D unclear. This TCR came from a man aged 50-60 years in good health and CMV-seronegative. CDR3 region: CASSLGRGRKFDNSPLHF. The CDR3 bases are TGTGCCAGCAGCTTAGGCAGAGGGAGAAAGTTCGATAATTCACCCCTCCACTTT. The entire variable domain, with the rest obtained from reference TRBV7-2 and TRBJ1-6, is as follows: GAGVSQSPSNKVTEKGKDVELRCDPISGHTALYWYRQSLGQGLEFLIYFQGNSAPDKSGLPSDRFSAERTGGSVSTLTIQRTQQEDSAVYLCASSLGRGRKFDNSPLHFGNGTRLTVT.